This entry lists 26 T cell receptor beta chains sequenced from one sample in a study of early T cells in non-severe SARS-CoV-2 infection. One entry per CDR3 protein results from TCRdb running MiXCR on the 5' RACE reads. The sample has more than 65,000 distinct CDR3 sequences, roughly an eighth seen once. Sequencing was done on a sample of whole blood. These receptors were obtained from an adult who was a healthcare worker with PCR-confirmed SARS-CoV-2 infection or an uninfected control (not recorded which).

This clonotype was seen once. The rearrangement joins TRBV20-1 to TRBJ1-5; D gene ambiguous. Germline CDR1 and CDR2: DFQATT and SNEGSKA (reference sequence). The CDR3 totals 13 residues. The ends were cut back, 2 bases at V and 9 bases at J, with 14 bases in the middle. In DNA, the CDR3 is TGCAGTGCTAGAAGGGAAACGGGCGCGCCCCAGCATTTT. Protein: CSARRETGAPQHF.

The sample holds many counts of this clonotype. This chain links TRBV12-3 or TRBV12-4 with TRBJ2-3; possibly TRBD2 for D (6 bases). V gave up 5 bases and J gave up 1 base, with 10 bases separating them. This CDR3 is 14 amino acids long. Here the CDR3 DNA reads TGTGCCAGCAGTCTGGGGGGAGGCACAGATACGCAGTATTTT. This gives the protein CASSLGGGTDTQYF.

This clonotype was recorded many times. The chain carries TRBV20-1 and TRBJ1-3; 7 positions agree with TRBD1. Looked up from germline, CDR1 is DFQATT and CDR2 is SNEGSKA (reference sequence). V lost 6 bases, J lost 5 bases, and 16 bases stayed unmatched. The CDR3 extends over 16 amino acids. DNA for the CDR3: TGCAGTGCCCAGACTACAGGGGACATTGACAGAAACACCATATATTTT. It codes for CSAQTTGDIDRNTIYF.

The sample holds many counts of this clonotype. This chain uses TRBV6-2 or TRBV6-3 with TRBJ2-7, with D possibly called TRBD1 or TRBD2 (5 bases each). Germline V gene data show CDR1 as MNHEY and CDR2 as SVGEGT. The CDR3 spans 15 residues. Trimming stripped 6 bases from V and 2 bases from J, with 17 bases between. The CDR3 sequence: CASSSRGAATYEQYF. Here the CDR3 DNA reads TGTGCCAGCAGCTCACGAGGGGCAGCTACCTACGAGCAGTACTTC.

This clonotype was seen ten or more times. The chain couples TRBV18 to TRBJ2-2; D gene ambiguous. The V and J ends lost 0 bases and 1 base respectively, with 9 bases between them. This CDR3 contains 16 residues. In germline, CDR1 is KGHSH, CDR2 LQKENI. Here the CDR3 DNA reads TGTGCCAGCTCACCACCGATTAGGGTGAACACCGGGGAGCTGTTTTTT. Translation: CASSPPIRVNTGELFF.

The rearrangement links TRBV11-2 to TRBJ1-5; tentative D call: TRBD1 (5 bases). The V end was cut by 2 bases, the J end by 8 bases, with 13 bases between. Germline V gene data show CDR1 as SGHAT and CDR2 as FQNNGV. The CDR3 contains 14 residues. CDR3 in DNA: TGTGCCAGCAGCTTAAGCGGGGCCCATAAGCCCCAGCATTTT. This gives the protein CASSLSGAHKPQHF.

This clonotype came up many times. This rearrangement joins TRBV20-1 to TRBJ1-3; D gene unclear. The germline V gene encodes CDR1 DFQATT and CDR2 SNEGSKA (reference sequence). Between the trimmed V and J ends, which lost 3 bases and 3 bases, there was a span of 3 bases. This CDR3 is 11 amino acids long. CDR3 region: CSARVGNTIYF. The CDR3 nucleotides are TGCAGTGCTAGGGTTGGAAACACCATATATTTT.

In its sample, this clonotype was seen many times. This chain uses TRBV27 with TRBJ1-6; 7 bases are a match to TRBD1. Losses at the gene ends were 4 bases for V and 1 base for J; bases not matched to a gene: 10. The CDR3 contains 18 residues. In germline, CDR1 is MNHEY, CDR2 SMNVEV (reference sequence). This CDR3 reads CASSSLGTDPSYNSPLHF. As DNA, the CDR3 is TGTGCCAGCAGTTCACTCGGGACAGACCCTTCCTATAATTCACCCCTCCACTTT.

This clonotype was seen many times. V usage is TRBV7-2 and J usage is TRBJ2-6; 9 nucleotides line up with TRBD1. Germline CDR1 is SGHTA and CDR2 is FQGNSA. The CDR3 covers 16 residues. V was clipped by 6 bases and J by 3 bases; unmatched bases: 6. CDR3 coding DNA: TGTGCCAGCAGACCCACAGGGGGCTTTGGGGCCAACGTCCTGACTTTC. Encoded protein: CASRPTGGFGANVLTF.

At least ten counts were recorded for this clonotype. The chain carries TRBV6-5 and TRBJ1-6; a weak D match, TRBD1 (6 bases). The germline V and J ends were trimmed by 2 bases and 14 bases, with 16 bases remaining between them. The germline V gene encodes CDR1 MNHEY and CDR2 SVGAGI. The CDR3 totals 14 residues. The CDR3 nucleotides are TGTGCCAGCAGTTACGTCACAGGGTCTCCCTCCCTCCACTTT. Translation: CASSYVTGSPSLHF.

This clonotype has at least ten counts. The genes are TRBV7-2 and TRBJ2-3, with 7 bases lining up with TRBD2. CDR1 and CDR2 (germline): SGHTA, FQGNSA. This CDR3 comprises 16 residues. J lost 2 bases, V lost 3 bases, and 8 bases had no gene match. The CDR3 is CASSFDQRGYTDTQYF. DNA of the CDR3: TGTGCCAGCAGCTTCGACCAGCGGGGTTACACAGATACGCAGTATTTT.

Worth noting for this clonotype: Its ends do not fully match the called genes, so a read error is possible. This rearrangement joins TRBV7-2 to TRBJ1-1; 9 bases are shared with TRBD1. Germline V gene lookup returns CDR1 SGHTA and CDR2 FQGNSA. The length of the CDR3 is 13 residues. CDR3 sequence: CASSQGQGTEVFF. DNA of the CDR3: TGTGCCAGCAGCCAGGGACAGGGTACTGAAGTTTTCTTT.

This clonotype was seen ten or more times. V usage is TRBV28 and J usage is TRBJ2-1; TRBD2 matches 9 bases. V was pared by 8 bases and J by 10 bases, with 18 bases of the junction left unmatched. CDR1 MDHEN and CDR2 SYDVKM come from the germline V gene. The CDR3 extends over 16 amino acids. CDR3 DNA: TGTGCCAGCCACTTTAGGGACGCGGGGGGGCCAGGGGAGCAGTTCTTC. Translation: CASHFRDAGGPGEQFF.

Many counts were recorded for this clonotype. The chain carries TRBV5-1 and TRBJ2-5; D remains ambiguous. The V end was cut by 0 bases, the J end by 3 bases, with 9 bases between. Germline CDR1 SGHRS, CDR2 YFSETQ. This CDR3 is built from 14 residues. The CDR3 spells CASSLVRTEETQYF. The CDR3 coding sequence is TGCGCCAGCAGCTTGGTACGGACGGAAGAGACCCAGTACTTC.

The V and J genes are TRBV6-1 and TRBJ2-5; TRBD1 matches at 7 bases. The CDR3 is made up of 14 amino acids. Losses at the gene ends were 5 bases for V and 1 base for J; bases not matched to a gene: 4. In germline, CDR1 is MNHNS, CDR2 SASEGT. As DNA, the CDR3 is TGTGCCAGCAGTATCGACAGGGCCCAAGAGACCCAGTACTTC. This gives the protein CASSIDRAQETQYF.

The sample holds a few counts of this clonotype. J is TRBJ2-7 and V is TRBV29-1; the D gene is possibly TRBD1 (6 bases). This CDR3 is built from 12 residues. V gave up 7 bases and J gave up 0 bases, with 10 bases separating them. Germline V lookup: CDR1 SQVTM, CDR2 ANQGSEA. The CDR3: CSGGQFSYEQYF. The CDR3 DNA reads TGCAGCGGAGGACAGTTCTCCTACGAGCAGTACTTC.

This clonotype was recorded at least ten times. The chain couples TRBV27 to TRBJ2-7; 8 positions agree with TRBD1. Germline V gives CDR1 MNHEY, CDR2 SMNVEV (reference sequence). This CDR3 comprises 15 residues. Trimming removed 2 bases from V and 4 bases from J; junction bases left unmatched: 7. CDR3: CASSLQTGAVYEQYF. The DNA for the CDR3 is TGTGCCAGCAGTTTACAGACAGGGGCGGTTTACGAGCAGTACTTC.

This clonotype has ten or more counts. The genes are TRBV25-1 and TRBJ2-5; D call uncertain. The CDR3 has 14 amino acids. From germline, CDR1 is MGHDK and CDR2 SYGVNS. V was clipped by 1 base and J by 1 base, with 7 bases between them. CDR3 DNA: TGTGCCAGCAGTGAATCTGGCAGCCAAGAGACCCAGTACTTC. Protein sequence: CASSESGSQETQYF.

In this sample, this clonotype turned up many times. The chain recombines TRBV9 with TRBJ2-1; 11 positions match TRBD2. The CDR3 is 17 amino acids. Germline loops: CDR1 SGDLS, CDR2 YYNGEE. V lost 4 bases to trimming and J lost 0 bases; unmatched junction nucleotides: 6. This CDR3 is CASSTRLAGSSYNEQFF. CDR3 DNA sequence: TGTGCCAGCAGCACCAGACTAGCGGGAAGCTCCTACAATGAGCAGTTCTTC.

This clonotype was seen repeatedly, ten times or more. The chain carries TRBV7-2 and TRBJ2-7; 10 positions match TRBD1. Trimming took 3 bases from V and 4 from J; bases not matched to a gene: 3. CDR3 size: 14 residues. The germline CDR1 and CDR2 sequences are SGHTA and FQGNSA. Written as DNA, the CDR3 is TGTGCCAGCAGCTTGGGACAGGGGAAGTACGAGCAGTACTTC. This codes for CASSLGQGKYEQYF. The full variable domain, with the rest looked up from reference TRBV7-2 and TRBJ2-7, is GAGVSQSPSNKVTEKGKDVELRCDPISGHTALYWYRQSLGQGLEFLIYFQGNSAPDKSGLPSDRFSAERTGGSVSTLTIQRTQQEDSAVYLCASSLGQGKYEQYFGPGTRLTVT.

This clonotype was observed many times. The chain employs TRBV20-1 and TRBJ1-4, with 8 bases that match TRBD1. V lost 6 bases to trimming and J lost 1 base; unmatched junction nucleotides: 4. Per germline, CDR1 DFQATT and CDR2 SNEGSKA (reference sequence). The CDR3 is 14 residues long. The CDR3 loop reads CSATDRGTNEKLFF. In DNA, the CDR3 is TGCAGTGCAACAGACAGGGGAACTAATGAAAAACTGTTTTTT.

This clonotype was picked up many times. This chain links TRBV27 with TRBJ2-7; 14 bases align to TRBD2. The CDR3 spans 15 residues. V gave up 2 bases and J gave up 7 bases; unmatched junction bases: 4. Germline loops: CDR1 MNHEY, CDR2 SMNVEV (reference sequence). The CDR3 loop is CASSLAGTSGGEQYF. In DNA form, the CDR3 reads TGTGCCAGCAGTTTAGCCGGGACTAGCGGGGGTGAGCAGTACTTC.

This clonotype was observed many times. This chain uses TRBV29-1 with TRBJ1-1; possibly TRBD1 for D (5 bases). The CDR3 has 12 residues. Germline-derived CDR1 and CDR2 are SQVTM and ANQGSEA. With 3 bases removed from V and 5 bases from J, the gap between germline ends came to 10 bases. CDR3 sequence: CSVEGLLTEAFF. CDR3 coding DNA: TGCAGCGTTGAGGGACTCCTGACTGAAGCTTTCTTT. Complete variable domain (other parts from reference TRBV29-1 and TRBJ1-1): SAVISQKPSRDICQRGTSLTIQCQVDSQVTMMFWYRQQPGQSLTLIATANQGSEATYESGFVIDKFPISRPNLTFSTLTVSNMSPEDSSIYLCSVEGLLTEAFFGQGTRLTVV.

This clonotype was observed at least ten times. The chain links TRBV28 to TRBJ2-7; 7 bases line up with TRBD2. V dropped 5 bases and J dropped 0; count of bases not matched to a gene: 4. This CDR3 is 14 amino acids long. The germline V gene encodes CDR1 MDHEN and CDR2 SYDVKM. In nucleotides, the CDR3 is TGTGCCAGCAGTCGCGGGGGTAGCTCCTACGAGCAGTACTTC. Amino acids: CASSRGGSSYEQYF.

This clonotype was seen at least ten times. The rearrangement joins TRBV7-9 to TRBJ1-4; D not certain. In germline, CDR1 is SEHNR, CDR2 FQNEAQ (reference sequence). The V gene lost 1 base and the J gene lost 8 bases, with 8 bases spanning the gap. The CDR3 covers 13 residues. CDR3 sequence: CASSLVSAEKLFF. The CDR3, as DNA: TGTGCCAGCAGCTTAGTGTCGGCAGAAAAACTGTTTTTT.

This clonotype turned up a few times. The chain couples TRBV29-1 to TRBJ1-2, with D unclear. Between the trimmed V and J ends, which lost 4 bases and 7 bases, there was a span of 13 bases. Germline loops: CDR1 SQVTM, CDR2 ANQGSEA. The CDR3 extends over 12 amino acids. CDR3 sequence reads: CSVVGGAGGYTF. The CDR3 nucleotides read TGCAGCGTTGTTGGCGGAGCGGGTGGCTACACCTTC.